This TCR beta chain was identified during a study of shared clonotypes between healthy human individuals. Study conclusions and caveats: Clonotype sharing among donors likely depends on sequencing depth. With a few donors compared, 4% to 5% of naive CD4 clonotypes were shared.

With respect to this clone: Its antigen remains unknown.

The CDR3 length is 11 residues. V was clipped by 4 bases and J by 8 bases, with 9 bases between them. In germline, CDR1 is DFQATT, CDR2 SNEGSKA (reference sequence). Nashville, Tennessee was home to all donors, who were Caucasian adults. It was into CD45RA+ naive and CD45RA-negative memory subsets that the CD4+ cells were split. The data were produced by immunoSEQ multiplex PCR, yet TCRdb's version contains in-frame clones alone and is incomplete. In the table there are approximately 2.3 million clones, over 90% of which are singletons. The TCR sequence derives from a man aged 18 to 29 in good health. Some clones in this sample may be carry-over from other donors' samples. This chain joins TRBV20-1 and TRBJ2-1; D might be TRBD2 (6 bases). Sequencing was done on a sample of naive CD4+ T cells from PBMCs. Stated subset: CD45RA+ positively selected. CDR3 amino acids: CSANKRDEQFF. The CDR3 DNA sequence: TGCAGTGCTAATAAGCGGGATGAGCAGTTCTTC.